The clone carrying this T cell receptor (beta chain) was counted a few times. Germline V gives CDR1 MGHDK, CDR2 SYGVNS. V was cut by 10 bases and J by 6 bases, with 17 bases left in between. The CDR3 is made up of 13 amino acids. These data originate in a study of T-cell reconstitution after alpha-beta-depleted transplantation in children. A TCRbeta library incorporating unique molecular identifiers was prepared. Using its own MiXCR run on the PCR reads, TCRdb lists one record per CDR3 protein. The data hold approximately 400,000 distinct CDR3 sequences, with approximately 10% observed a single time. The receptor's source is a human donor who donated a stem cell graft to a child with acute myeloid leukemia. The chain has TRBV25-1 and TRBJ2-3; D remains unclear. Sample: PBMCs from the stem cell graft donor, taken from the stem cell graft. CDR3 in DNA: TGTGCCACCGCCGTCCAGCTAAGGGATACGCAGTATTTT. This codes for CATAVQLRDTQYF.